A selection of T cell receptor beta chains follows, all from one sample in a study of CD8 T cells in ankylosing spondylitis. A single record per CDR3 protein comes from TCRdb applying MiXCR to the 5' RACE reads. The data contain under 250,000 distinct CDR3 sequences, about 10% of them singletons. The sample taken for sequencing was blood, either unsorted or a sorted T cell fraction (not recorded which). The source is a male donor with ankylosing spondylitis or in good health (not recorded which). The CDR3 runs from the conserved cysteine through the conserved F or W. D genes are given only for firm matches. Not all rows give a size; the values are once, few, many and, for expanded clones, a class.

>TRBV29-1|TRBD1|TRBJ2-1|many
CSVEDGQAYNEQFF
TGCAGCGTTGAAGATGGACAGGCCTACAATGAGCAGTTCTTC
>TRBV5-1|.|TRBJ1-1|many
CASRWEGGTEAFF
TGCGCCAGCCGCTGGGAGGGGGGGACTGAAGCTTTCTTT
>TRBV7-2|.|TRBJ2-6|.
CASSLVFSGANVLTF
TGTGCCAGCAGCTTAGTCTTCTCTGGGGCCAACGTCCTGACTTTC
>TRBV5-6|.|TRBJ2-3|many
CASSLGRNTQYF
TGTGCCAGCAGCTTAGGGCGAAATACGCAGTATTTT
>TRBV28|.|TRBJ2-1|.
CASSGGQPPNNEQFF
TGTGCCAGCAGTGGCGGACAGCCACCCAACAATGAGCAGTTCTTC
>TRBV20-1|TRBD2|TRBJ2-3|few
CSALSSSGRTDTQYF
TGCAGTGCTCTCTCGTCTAGCGGGCGCACAGATACGCAGTATTTT
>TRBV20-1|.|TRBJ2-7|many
CSVSVSLGQPYEQYF
TGCAGTGTGTCCGTGTCATTAGGACAGCCCTACGAGCAGTACTTC
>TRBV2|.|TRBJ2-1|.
CASTEGPDNNEQFF
TGTGCCAGCACAGAAGGGCCTGATAACAATGAGCAGTTCTTC
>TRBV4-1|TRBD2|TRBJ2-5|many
CASSQDLRASGGGETQYF
TGCGCCAGCAGCCAAGATCTTAGGGCTAGCGGGGGCGGAGAGACCCAGTACTTC
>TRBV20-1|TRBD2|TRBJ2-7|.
CCFWGQAGGSYEQYF
TGCTGTTTCTGGGGCCAGGCGGGGGGCTCCTACGAGCAGTACTTC
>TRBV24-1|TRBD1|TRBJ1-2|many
CATSDRKGTGTLYGYTF
TGTGCCACCAGTGATCGAAAGGGGACAGGGACCCTCTATGGCTACACCTTC
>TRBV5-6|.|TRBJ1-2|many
CASSLREGTPDGYTF
TGTGCCAGCAGCTTGCGGGAGGGTACCCCTGATGGCTACACCTTC
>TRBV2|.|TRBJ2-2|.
CASRDGLGPAGELFF
TGTGCCAGCAGGGACGGACTGGGACCCGCCGGGGAGCTGTTTTTT
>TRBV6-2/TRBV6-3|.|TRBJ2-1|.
CASSYVRNEQFF
TGTGCCAGCAGTTACGTAAGGAATGAGCAGTTCTTC
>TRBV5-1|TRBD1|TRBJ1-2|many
CASSSRDRGNYGYTF
TGCGCCAGCAGCAGCCGGGACAGGGGAAACTATGGCTACACCTTC
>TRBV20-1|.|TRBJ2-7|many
CSAYRSGLGISYEQYF
TGCAGTGCTTACCGATCGGGACTCGGCATTTCCTACGAGCAGTACTTC
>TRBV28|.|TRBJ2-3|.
CASSFSSERHTDTQYF
TGTGCCAGCAGTTTTTCTAGCGAGAGGCACACAGATACGCAGTATTTT
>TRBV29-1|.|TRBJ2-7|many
CSVETPGARDFGEQYF
TGCAGCGTTGAAACACCGGGAGCGCGGGATTTCGGGGAGCAGTACTTC
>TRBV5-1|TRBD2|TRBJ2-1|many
CASSLSGTSGYNEQFF
TGCGCCAGCAGCTTGTCGGGGACTAGCGGCTACAATGAGCAGTTCTTC
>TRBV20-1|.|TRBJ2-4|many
CSAEDGSGKNIQYF
TGCAGTGCCGAGGACGGGAGCGGCAAAAACATTCAGTACTTC
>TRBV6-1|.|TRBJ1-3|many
CASGIGAAGGNTIYF
TGTGCCAGCGGGATAGGGGCTGCCGGTGGAAACACCATATATTTT
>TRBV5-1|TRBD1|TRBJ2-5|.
CASSLYGTEEAQYF
TGCGCCAGCAGCCTGTACGGGACAGAAGAGGCCCAGTACTTC
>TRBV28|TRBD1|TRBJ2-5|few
CASSPMTGDGETQYF
TGTGCCAGCAGTCCCATGACAGGGGACGGAGAGACCCAGTACTTC
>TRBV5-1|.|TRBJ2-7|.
CASSLLVGAGQDEQYF
TGCGCCAGCAGCTTGCTAGTCGGGGCAGGTCAGGACGAGCAGTACTTC
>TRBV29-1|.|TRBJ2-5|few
CSVKSGPAQETQYF
TGCAGCGTAAAATCGGGACCTGCCCAAGAGACCCAGTACTTC
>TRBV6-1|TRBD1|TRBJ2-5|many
CASSRQGFEETQYF
TGTGCCAGCAGCCGACAGGGTTTCGAAGAGACCCAGTACTTC
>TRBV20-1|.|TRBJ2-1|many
CSAREDNEQFF
TGCAGTGCCAGGGAAGACAATGAGCAGTTCTTC
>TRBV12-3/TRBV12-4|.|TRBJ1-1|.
CASRKRQENSEAFF
TGTGCCAGCAGGAAGCGACAGGAGAACAGTGAAGCTTTCTTT
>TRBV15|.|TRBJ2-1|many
CATSRDQGNEQFF
TGTGCCACCAGCAGAGATCAGGGTAATGAGCAGTTCTTC
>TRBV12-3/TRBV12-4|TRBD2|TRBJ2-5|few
CASSLVREGRETQYF
TGTGCCAGCAGTTTAGTACGGGAGGGCCGGGAGACCCAGTACTTC
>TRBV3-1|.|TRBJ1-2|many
CASSPSNTNYGYTF
TGTGCCAGCAGCCCCTCCAACACGAACTATGGCTACACCTTC
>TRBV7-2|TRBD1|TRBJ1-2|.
CASSPGTGPLGAYGYTF
TGTGCCAGCAGCCCAGGGACAGGGCCGCTAGGGGCCTATGGCTACACCTTC
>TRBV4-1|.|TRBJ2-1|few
CASSQVWMNEQFF
TGCGCCAGCAGCCAAGTGTGGATGAATGAGCAGTTCTTC
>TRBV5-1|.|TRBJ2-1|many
CASSLRTTSYNEQFF
TGCGCCAGCAGCCTACGGACTACCTCCTACAATGAGCAGTTCTTC
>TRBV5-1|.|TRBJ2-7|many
CASSLEGLEEGIYEQYF
TGCGCCAGCAGCTTGGAGGGTTTAGAAGAGGGAATATACGAGCAGTACTTC
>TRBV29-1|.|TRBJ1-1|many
CSVSTVNTEAFF
TGCAGCGTTTCCACGGTGAACACTGAAGCTTTCTTT
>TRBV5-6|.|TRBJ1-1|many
CASSLLGGKGTEAFF
TGTGCCAGCAGCTTGTTGGGGGGGAAGGGGACTGAAGCTTTCTTT
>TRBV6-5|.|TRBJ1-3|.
CASSPAITDTTGNTIYF
TGTGCCAGCAGTCCCGCGATAACCGACACGACTGGAAACACCATATATTTT
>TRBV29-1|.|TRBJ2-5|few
CSVETDALETQYF
TGCAGCGTTGAAACAGACGCCTTAGAGACCCAGTACTTC
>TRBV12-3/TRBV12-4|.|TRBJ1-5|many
CASSLSGGHQPQHF
TGTGCCAGCAGTTTGTCAGGTGGGCATCAGCCCCAGCATTTT
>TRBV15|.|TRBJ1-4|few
CATSRDLGEKLFF
TGTGCCACCAGCAGAGATCTAGGAGAAAAACTGTTTTTT
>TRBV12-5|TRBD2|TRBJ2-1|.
CASGPSPLAGGEQFF
TGTGCTAGTGGTCCCAGTCCCCTAGCGGGAGGTGAGCAGTTCTTC
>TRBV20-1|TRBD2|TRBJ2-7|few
CSARGGGASGKIEQYF
TGCAGTGCTAGAGGGGGAGGGGCTAGCGGAAAAATCGAGCAGTACTTC
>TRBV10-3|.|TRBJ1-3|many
CATGASSITSGNTIYF
TGTGCCACCGGGGCGTCGTCTATAACCTCTGGAAACACCATATATTTT
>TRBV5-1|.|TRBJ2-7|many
CASSLSGSHRLTYEQYF
TGCGCCAGCAGCTTGTCCGGGTCCCACCGTCTAACCTACGAGCAGTACTTC
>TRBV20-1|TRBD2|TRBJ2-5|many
CSVPAGGKETQYF
TGCAGTGTCCCGGCGGGGGGAAAAGAGACCCAGTACTTC
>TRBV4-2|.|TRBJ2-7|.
CASSQDLAWEQYF
TGTGCCAGCAGCCAAGATCTAGCGTGGGAGCAGTACTTC
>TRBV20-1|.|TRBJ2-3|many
CSATGITTDTQYF
TGCAGTGCTACGGGAATCACCACAGATACGCAGTATTTT
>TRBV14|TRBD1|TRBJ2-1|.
CASSQEVNRGLIVQFF
TGTGCCAGCAGCCAAGAGGTAAACAGGGGGCTGATCGTGCAGTTCTTC
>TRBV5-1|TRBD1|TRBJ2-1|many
CASSLEGASSNNEQFF
TGCGCCAGCAGCTTGGAGGGGGCCTCGAGCAACAATGAGCAGTTCTTC